The 3 T cell receptor beta chains listed next were all sequenced from one sample in a study of blood T cell repertoires in COVID-19. Assay: immunoSEQ multiplex PCR; the TCRdb copy retains only in-frame clones and omits some. The sample includes about 81,000 clones, 84% seen only once; the top ten take around 13%. The sample comprised peripheral blood. These receptors all come from a human donor in a cohort sampled during active COVID-19.

The chain couples TRBV30 to TRBJ2-3, with 14 nucleotides matching TRBD2. The CDR3 has 18 amino acids. V lost 4 bases, J lost 4 bases, and 13 bases stayed unmatched. Germline-derived CDR1 and CDR2 are GTSNPN and SVGIG (reference sequence). CDR3 amino acids: CAWMPGLAGVGSPDTQYF. CDR3 coding DNA: TGTGCCTGGATGCCGGGACTAGCGGGGGTCGGATCCCCAGATACGCAGTATTTT. The variable domain in full, completed from reference TRBV30 and TRBJ2-3, reads SQTIHQWPATLVQPVGSPLSLECTVEGTSNPNLYWYRQAAGRGLQLLFYSVGIGQISSEVPQNLSASRPQDRQFILSSKKLLLSDSGFYLCAWMPGLAGVGSPDTQYFGPGTRLTVL.

The J gene is TRBJ1-1, the V gene TRBV29-1; 8 bases are a match to TRBD1. The CDR3 covers 13 residues. Germline values: CDR1 SQVTM, CDR2 ANQGSEA. With 7 bases clipped from V and 0 bases from J, the junction kept 4 bases outside the gene matches. CDR3 region: CSAGQAMNTEAFF. CDR3 DNA: TGCAGCGCGGGACAGGCTATGAACACTGAAGCTTTCTTT.

The chain couples TRBV6-1 to TRBJ1-5; weak D call: TRBD1 (6 bases). The germline gives CDR1 MNHNS, CDR2 SASEGT. CDR3 length: 14 amino acids. V lost 1 base to trimming and J lost 6 bases, with 10 bases between them. The CDR3 coding sequence is TGTGCCAGCAGTGAAGGGGGGGGCGTTCAGCCCCAGCATTTT. It yields the protein CASSEGGGVQPQHF.